Below, 17 T cell receptor beta chains from the same sample are listed, as sequenced in a study of blood T cell repertoires in COVID-19. The repertoire was sequenced with immunoSEQ multiplex PCR; TCRdb's copy has only in-frame clones and lacks some. This table has 130,000 to 150,000 clones, roughly 89% appearing once. What was sequenced was peripheral blood. Receptor source: a human donor in a cohort sampled during active COVID-19.

The genes are TRBV5-1 and TRBJ2-1; 15 nucleotides match TRBD2. Germline CDR1 reads SGHRS; CDR2 reads YFSETQ. V shed 4 bases and J 8 bases; nucleotides not matched to a gene: 4. The CDR3 is 15 residues long. The CDR3 DNA reads TGCGCCAGCAGCAAGGGACTAGCGGGGGGCGATGAGCAGTTCTTC. Encoded protein: CASSKGLAGGDEQFF.

The rearrangement joins TRBV29-1 to TRBJ1-4, with 7 positions matching TRBD1. V lost 7 bases and J lost 5; bases outside the gene matches: 7. The CDR3 length is 13 residues. Germline lookup yields CDR1 SQVTM and CDR2 ANQGSEA. The CDR3 DNA follows: TGCAGCGAACGACAGGGTGGGAATGAAAAACTGTTTTTT. It yields the protein CSERQGGNEKLFF.

The genes are TRBV6-2 or TRBV6-3 and TRBJ1-2; D not resolved. Trimming cost V 6 bases and J 10 bases, with 12 bases left between them. The CDR3 is 11 amino acids. CDR1 MNHEY and CDR2 SVGEGT come from the germline V gene. The CDR3 bases are TGTGCCAGCAGCCAACACGGGATCTACACCTTC. As protein: CASSQHGIYTF.

This clone showed up just a few times. This chain connects TRBV2 to TRBJ2-1; 9 nucleotides agree with TRBD2. This CDR3 has 15 amino acids. Germline CDR1 reads SNHLY; CDR2 reads FYNNEI. Trimming removed 4 bases from V and 6 bases from J; junction bases left unmatched: 7. The DNA for the CDR3 is TGTGCCAGCAGTGCCAAGCGGGGGGCGTTCAATGAGCAGTTCTTC. It is translated as CASSAKRGAFNEQFF.

V usage is TRBV19 and J usage is TRBJ2-3; possible D gene TRBD2, 6 bases. The CDR3 sequence is 16 residues long. Trimming removed 1 base at V and 2 bases at J, with 13 bases between. In germline, CDR1 is LNHDA, CDR2 SQIVND (reference sequence). The CDR3: CASSIGGGAITDTQYF. The CDR3 bases are TGTGCCAGTAGTATAGGTGGAGGGGCCATCACAGATACGCAGTATTTT.

The V gene is TRBV5-1, the J gene TRBJ2-5; maybe TRBD2 (7 bases). Germline V gene data show CDR1 as SGHRS and CDR2 as YFSETQ. V lost 3 bases and J 4 bases, leaving 13 bases between the germline ends. The CDR3 sequence is 14 residues long. The DNA of the CDR3 is TGCGCCAGCAGCTCCCCCGGGGGGCCAGAGACCCAGTACTTC. As protein: CASSSPGGPETQYF.

This chain links TRBV5-8 with TRBJ1-1; D possibly corresponds to TRBD1 (5 bases). Trimming pared 3 bases from V and 1 base from J, leaving 19 bases between. The CDR3 extends over 17 amino acids. CDR1 SGHTS and CDR2 YDEGEE come from the germline V gene. The CDR3, as DNA: TGTGCCAGCAGCTCTACACTTACAGGATCGACGAACACTGAAGCTTTCTTT. This sequence encodes CASSSTLTGSTNTEAFF.

As DNA, the CDR3 is TGCAGCGTTGATAAAGCGGGGGCTAGCGGGGAGCTGTTTTTT. This sequence encodes CSVDKAGASGELFF. This chain connects TRBV29-1 to TRBJ2-2; 8 bases are shared with TRBD2. Germline CDR1 is SQVTM and CDR2 is ANQGSEA. The CDR3 consists of 14 residues. Losses at the gene ends were 3 bases for V and 7 bases for J; bases not matched to a gene: 7.

The table lists this clone with a count of one. V and J are TRBV10-3 and TRBJ1-2, with 8 bases lining up with TRBD1. V shed 5 bases, J shed 0 bases, and the junction held 5 bases outside the gene matches. The CDR3 sequence is 15 residues long. Germline-derived CDR1 and CDR2 are ENHRY and SYGVKD. In nucleotides, the CDR3 is TGTGCCATCAGTAAGGGGGGACAGGCTAACTATGGCTACACCTTC. Translated: CAISKGGQANYGYTF.

This clone was detected only a few times. This sample also contains other DNA sequences that code for the same CDR3. The gene calls are TRBV7-2 and TRBJ2-5; 10 bases fit TRBD1. CDR1 and CDR2 (germline): SGHTA, FQGNSA. The CDR3 contains 15 residues. Unmatched junction bases numbered 6, after V lost 6 bases and J lost 2 bases. The CDR3 here is CASSPDRGLQETQYF. The CDR3 coding sequence is TGTGCCAGCAGTCCTGACAGGGGGCTTCAAGAGACCCAGTACTTC.

The chain links TRBV6-4 to TRBJ2-6; TRBD1 is a possible D gene (5 bases). CDR3 length: 18 amino acids. The germline gives CDR1 MRHNA, CDR2 SNTAGT. V was shortened by 0 bases and J by 0 bases, with 12 bases between the two germline ends. CDR3 sequence reads: CASSDSPQGSSGANVLTF. The CDR3 DNA follows: TGTGCCAGCAGTGACTCACCCCAGGGAAGCTCTGGGGCCAACGTCCTGACTTTC.

The rearrangement joins TRBV19 to TRBJ1-2; a weak D match, TRBD1 (5 bases). Germline assignment: CDR1 LNHDA and CDR2 SQIVND (reference sequence). The V end was cut by 7 bases, the J end by 1 base, with 10 bases between. This CDR3 region has 13 residues. CDR3 sequence: CASTWGDNYGYTF. As DNA, the CDR3 is TGTGCCAGTACCTGGGGGGATAACTATGGCTACACCTTC.

The genes are TRBV11-1 and TRBJ2-3, with unresolved D. This CDR3 has 13 residues. Germline V gene sequence: CDR1 SGHAT, CDR2 FQDESV (reference sequence). Trimming removed 6 bases from V and 1 base from J, with 8 bases in between. The CDR3 region has the DNA TGTGCCAGCAGGAAAACAGGCACAGATACGCAGTATTTT. Protein product: CASRKTGTDTQYF.

The gene calls are TRBV9 and TRBJ2-3, with 9 bases aligning to TRBD2. Germline trimming cut 5 bases from V and 1 base from J; bases unmatched to any gene: 11. CDR3 length equals 17 residues. The germline V gene encodes CDR1 SGDLS and CDR2 YYNGEE. CDR3 in amino acids: CASRRGSVAGGTDTQYF. The CDR3, as DNA: TGTGCCAGCAGGAGAGGCTCTGTAGCGGGAGGCACAGATACGCAGTATTTT. The variable domain in full, with the rest retrieved from reference TRBV9 and TRBJ2-3, is DSGVTQTPKHLITATGQRVTLRCSPRSGDLSVYWYQQSLDQGLQFLIQYYNGEERAKGNILERFSAQQFPDLHSELNLSSLELGDSALYFCASRRGSVAGGTDTQYFGPGTRLTVL.

This chain joins TRBV7-2 and TRBJ1-2, with D perhaps TRBD1 (5 bases). The CDR3 is 14 residues long. V shed 2 bases and J shed 4 bases, with 11 bases lying between them. Germline lookup yields CDR1 SGHTA and CDR2 FQGNSA. The CDR3 DNA reads as TGTGCCAGCAGCTTATCCAGGGAGGGCTATGGCTACACCTTC. Encoded protein: CASSLSREGYGYTF. Together with reference TRBV7-2 and TRBJ1-2, the CDR3 gives the full variable domain: GAGVSQSPSNKVTEKGKDVELRCDPISGHTALYWYRQSLGQGLEFLIYFQGNSAPDKSGLPSDRFSAERTGGSVSTLTIQRTQQEDSAVYLCASSLSREGYGYTFGSGTRLTVV.

The chain carries TRBV5-1 and TRBJ1-2; D unresolved. The CDR3 has 13 residues. CDR1 and CDR2 (germline): SGHRS, YFSETQ. V was pared by 4 bases and J by 4 bases, with 11 bases between. This chain's CDR3 is CASSPGGIYGYTF. Here the CDR3 DNA reads TGCGCCAGCAGCCCGGGCGGGATCTATGGCTACACCTTC.

The chain recombines TRBV3-1 (or the pseudogene TRBV3-2) with TRBJ1-2, with D uncertain. V gave up 5 bases and J gave up 4 bases, with 11 bases separating them. The CDR3 is 13 amino acids. Germline CDR1 reads LGHDT; CDR2 reads YNNKEL (reference sequence). CDR3: CASSARLGYGYTF. The CDR3 DNA follows: TGTGCCAGCAGCGCCCGACTTGGCTATGGCTACACCTTC.